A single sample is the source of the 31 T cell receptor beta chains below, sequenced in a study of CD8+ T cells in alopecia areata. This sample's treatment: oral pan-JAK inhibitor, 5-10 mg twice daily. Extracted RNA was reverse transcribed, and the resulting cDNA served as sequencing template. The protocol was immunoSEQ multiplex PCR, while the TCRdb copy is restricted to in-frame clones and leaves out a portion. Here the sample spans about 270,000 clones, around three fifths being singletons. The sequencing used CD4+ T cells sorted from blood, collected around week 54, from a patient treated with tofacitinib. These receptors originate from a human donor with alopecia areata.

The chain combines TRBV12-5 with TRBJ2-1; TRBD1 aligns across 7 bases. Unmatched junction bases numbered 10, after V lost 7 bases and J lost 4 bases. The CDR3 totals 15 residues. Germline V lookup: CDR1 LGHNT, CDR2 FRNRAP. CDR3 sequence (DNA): TGTGCTAGTGTTGGACCGGACAGGACGTACAATGAGCAGTTCTTC. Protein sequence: CASVGPDRTYNEQFF.

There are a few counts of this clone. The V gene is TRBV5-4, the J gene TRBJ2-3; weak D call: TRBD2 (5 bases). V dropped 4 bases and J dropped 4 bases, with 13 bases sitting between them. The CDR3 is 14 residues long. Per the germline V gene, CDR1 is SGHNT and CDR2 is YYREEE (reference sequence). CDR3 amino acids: CASSLRISADTQYF. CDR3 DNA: TGTGCCAGCAGCCTCAGGATTAGCGCAGATACGCAGTATTTT.

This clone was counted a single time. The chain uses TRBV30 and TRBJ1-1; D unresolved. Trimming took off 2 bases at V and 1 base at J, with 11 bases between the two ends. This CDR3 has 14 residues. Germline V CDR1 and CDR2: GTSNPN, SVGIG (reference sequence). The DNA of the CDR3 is TGTGCCTGGAGTAGGCCGGGAACGAACACTGAAGCTTTCTTT. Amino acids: CAWSRPGTNTEAFF.

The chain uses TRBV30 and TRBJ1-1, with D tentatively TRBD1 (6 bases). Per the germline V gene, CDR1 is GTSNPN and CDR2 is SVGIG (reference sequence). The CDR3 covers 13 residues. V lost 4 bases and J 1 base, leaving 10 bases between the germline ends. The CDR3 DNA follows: TGTGCCTGGACACAGGGACGGAACACTGAAGCTTTCTTT. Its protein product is CAWTQGRNTEAFF.

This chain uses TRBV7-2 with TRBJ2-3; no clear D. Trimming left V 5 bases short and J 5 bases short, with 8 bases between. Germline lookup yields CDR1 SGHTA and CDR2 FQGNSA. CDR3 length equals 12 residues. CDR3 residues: CASSPLKDTQYF. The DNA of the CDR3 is TGTGCCAGCAGCCCGCTAAAAGATACGCAGTATTTT.

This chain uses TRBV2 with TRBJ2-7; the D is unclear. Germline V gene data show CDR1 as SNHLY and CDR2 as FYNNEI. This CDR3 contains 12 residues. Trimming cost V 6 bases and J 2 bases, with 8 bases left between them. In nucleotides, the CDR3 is TGTGCCAGCAGAGAACCGACCTACGAGCAGTACTTC. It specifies CASREPTYEQYF.

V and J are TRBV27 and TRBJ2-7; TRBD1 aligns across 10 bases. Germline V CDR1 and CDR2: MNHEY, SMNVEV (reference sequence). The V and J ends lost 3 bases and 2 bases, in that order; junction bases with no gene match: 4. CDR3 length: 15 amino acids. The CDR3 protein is CASSFGQGGTYEQYF. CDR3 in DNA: TGTGCCAGCAGTTTCGGACAGGGGGGAACCTACGAGCAGTACTTC.

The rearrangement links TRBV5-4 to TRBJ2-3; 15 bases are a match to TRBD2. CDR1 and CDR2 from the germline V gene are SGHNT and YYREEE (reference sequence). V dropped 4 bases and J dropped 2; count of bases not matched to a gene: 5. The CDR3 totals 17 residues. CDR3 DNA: TGTGCCAGCAGCCCGGGACTAGCGGGGGGTGACACAGATACGCAGTATTTT. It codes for CASSPGLAGGDTDTQYF.

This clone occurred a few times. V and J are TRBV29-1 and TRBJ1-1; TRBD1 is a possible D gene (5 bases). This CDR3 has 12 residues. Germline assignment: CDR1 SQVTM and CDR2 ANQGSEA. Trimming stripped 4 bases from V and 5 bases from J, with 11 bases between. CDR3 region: CSVAQAGTEAFF. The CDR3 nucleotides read TGCAGCGTTGCACAGGCCGGGACTGAAGCTTTCTTT.

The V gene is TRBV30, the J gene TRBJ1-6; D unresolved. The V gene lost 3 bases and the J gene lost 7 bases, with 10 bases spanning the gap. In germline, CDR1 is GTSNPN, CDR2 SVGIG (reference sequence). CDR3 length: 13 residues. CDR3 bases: TGTGCCTGGAGAGAGTCAGGAAATTCACCCCTCCACTTT. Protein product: CAWRESGNSPLHF.

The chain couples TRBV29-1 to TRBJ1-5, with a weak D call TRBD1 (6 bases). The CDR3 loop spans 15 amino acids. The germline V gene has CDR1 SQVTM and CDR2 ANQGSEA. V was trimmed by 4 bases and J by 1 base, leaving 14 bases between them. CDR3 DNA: TGCAGCGTTGGAGGGGAAGGGGGAAGCAATCAGCCCCAGCATTTT. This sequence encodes CSVGGEGGSNQPQHF.

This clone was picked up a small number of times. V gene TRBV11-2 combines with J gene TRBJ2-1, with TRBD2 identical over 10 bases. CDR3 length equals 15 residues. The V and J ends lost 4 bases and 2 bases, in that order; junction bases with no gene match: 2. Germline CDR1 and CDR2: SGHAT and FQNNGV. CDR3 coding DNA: TGTGCCAGCAGCTGGAGCGGGGGGGCCTACAATGAGCAGTTCTTC. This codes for CASSWSGGAYNEQFF. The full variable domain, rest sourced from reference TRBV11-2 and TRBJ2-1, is EAGVAQSPRYKIIEKRQSVAFWCNPISGHATLYWYQQILGQGPKLLIQFQNNGVVDDSQLPKDRFSAERLKGVDSTLKIQPAKLEDSAVYLCASSWSGGAYNEQFFGPGTRLTVL.

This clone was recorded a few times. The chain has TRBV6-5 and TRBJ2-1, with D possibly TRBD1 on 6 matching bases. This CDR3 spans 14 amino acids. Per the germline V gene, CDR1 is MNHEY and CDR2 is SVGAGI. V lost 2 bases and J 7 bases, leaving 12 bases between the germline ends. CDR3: CASSYALGGNEQFF. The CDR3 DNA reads TGTGCCAGCAGTTACGCGCTAGGGGGAAATGAGCAGTTCTTC.

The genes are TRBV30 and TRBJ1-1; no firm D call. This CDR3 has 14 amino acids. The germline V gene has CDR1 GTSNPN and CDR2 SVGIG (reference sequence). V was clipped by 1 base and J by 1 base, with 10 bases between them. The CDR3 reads CAWSDQLRNTEAFF. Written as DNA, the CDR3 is TGTGCCTGGAGTGACCAATTGCGGAACACTGAAGCTTTCTTT. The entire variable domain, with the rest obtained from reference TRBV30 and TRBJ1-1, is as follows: SQTIHQWPATLVQPVGSPLSLECTVEGTSNPNLYWYRQAAGRGLQLLFYSVGIGQISSEVPQNLSASRPQDRQFILSSKKLLLSDSGFYLCAWSDQLRNTEAFFGQGTRLTVV.

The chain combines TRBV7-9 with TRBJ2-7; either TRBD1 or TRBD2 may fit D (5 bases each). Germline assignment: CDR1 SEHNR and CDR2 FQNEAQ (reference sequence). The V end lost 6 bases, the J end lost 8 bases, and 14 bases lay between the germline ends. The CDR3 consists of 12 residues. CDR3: CASSSGTGKQYF. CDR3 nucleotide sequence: TGTGCCAGCAGTTCCGGGACCGGGAAGCAGTACTTC.

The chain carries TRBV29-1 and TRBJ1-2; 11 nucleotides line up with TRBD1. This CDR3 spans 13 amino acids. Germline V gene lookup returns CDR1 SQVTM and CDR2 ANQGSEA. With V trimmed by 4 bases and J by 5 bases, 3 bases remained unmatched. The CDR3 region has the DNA TGCAGCGTTGGCCGGGACAGGGGGTATGGCTACACCTTC. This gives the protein CSVGRDRGYGYTF.

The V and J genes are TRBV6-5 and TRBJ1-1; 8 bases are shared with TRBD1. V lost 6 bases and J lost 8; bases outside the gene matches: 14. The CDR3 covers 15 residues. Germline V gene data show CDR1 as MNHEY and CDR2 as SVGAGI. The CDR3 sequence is CASSQPGGAAREAFF. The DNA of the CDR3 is TGTGCCAGCAGCCAACCAGGGGGCGCGGCCAGGGAAGCTTTCTTT.

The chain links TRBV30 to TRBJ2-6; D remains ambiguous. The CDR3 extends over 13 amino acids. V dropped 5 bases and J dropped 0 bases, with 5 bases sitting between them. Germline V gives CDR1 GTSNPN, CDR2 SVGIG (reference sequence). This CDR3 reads CAWADSGANVLTF. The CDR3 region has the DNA TGTGCCTGGGCCGACTCTGGGGCCAACGTCCTGACTTTC.

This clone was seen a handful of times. CDR3 DNA: TGTGCCAGCAGCTTGGGCCGGGCCTTCCAGAGCCACGAGCAGTACTTC. It codes for CASSLGRAFQSHEQYF. The V gene is TRBV5-4, the J gene TRBJ2-7; D unresolved. The CDR3 has 16 amino acids. The V end was cut by 0 bases, the J end by 5 bases, with 18 bases between. The germline gives CDR1 SGHNT, CDR2 YYREEE (reference sequence).

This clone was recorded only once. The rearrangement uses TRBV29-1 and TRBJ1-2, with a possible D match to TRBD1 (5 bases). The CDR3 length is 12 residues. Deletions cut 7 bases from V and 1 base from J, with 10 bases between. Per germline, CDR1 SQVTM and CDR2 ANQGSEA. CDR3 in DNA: TGCAGCGCTTCACAGGTTAACTATGGCTACACCTTC. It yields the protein CSASQVNYGYTF.

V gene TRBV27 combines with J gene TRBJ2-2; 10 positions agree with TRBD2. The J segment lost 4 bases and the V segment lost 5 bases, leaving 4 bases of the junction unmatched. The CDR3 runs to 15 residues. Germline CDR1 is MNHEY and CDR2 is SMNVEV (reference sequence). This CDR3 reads CASSGTSVGTGELFF. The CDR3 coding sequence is TGTGCCAGCAGTGGGACTAGCGTGGGCACCGGGGAGCTGTTTTTT.

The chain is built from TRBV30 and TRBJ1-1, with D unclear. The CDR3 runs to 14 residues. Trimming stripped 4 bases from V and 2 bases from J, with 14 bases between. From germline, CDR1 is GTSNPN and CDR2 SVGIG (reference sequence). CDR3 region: CAWNGGSANTEAFF. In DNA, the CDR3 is TGTGCCTGGAACGGAGGTTCCGCCAACACTGAAGCTTTCTTT. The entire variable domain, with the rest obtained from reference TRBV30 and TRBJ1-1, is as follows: SQTIHQWPATLVQPVGSPLSLECTVEGTSNPNLYWYRQAAGRGLQLLFYSVGIGQISSEVPQNLSASRPQDRQFILSSKKLLLSDSGFYLCAWNGGSANTEAFFGQGTRLTVV.

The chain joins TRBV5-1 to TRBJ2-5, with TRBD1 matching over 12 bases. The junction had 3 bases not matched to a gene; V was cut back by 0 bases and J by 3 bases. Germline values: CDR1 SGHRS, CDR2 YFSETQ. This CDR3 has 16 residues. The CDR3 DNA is TGCGCCAGCAGCTTGGCCGGGACAGGGGGCAAAGAGACCCAGTACTTC. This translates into CASSLAGTGGKETQYF.

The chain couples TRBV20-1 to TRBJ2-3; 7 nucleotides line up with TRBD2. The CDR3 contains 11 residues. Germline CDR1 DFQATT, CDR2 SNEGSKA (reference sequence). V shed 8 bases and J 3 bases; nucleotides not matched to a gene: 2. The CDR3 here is CSPGGTDTQYF. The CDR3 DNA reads TGCAGTCCGGGGGGAACAGATACGCAGTATTTT.

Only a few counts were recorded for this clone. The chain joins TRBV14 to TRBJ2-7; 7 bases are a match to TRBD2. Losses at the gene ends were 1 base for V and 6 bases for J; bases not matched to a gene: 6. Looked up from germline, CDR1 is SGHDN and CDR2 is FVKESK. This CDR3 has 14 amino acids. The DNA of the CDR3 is TGTGCCAGCAGCCAAGTGAGGGTAGCGGGCGAGCAGTACTTC. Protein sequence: CASSQVRVAGEQYF.

This chain's CDR3 is CSVGGFGNEQFF. CDR3 sequence (DNA): TGCAGCGTTGGGGGCTTTGGTAATGAGCAGTTCTTC. This chain links TRBV29-1 with TRBJ2-1; D is possibly TRBD1 (5 bases). The germline V and J ends were trimmed by 4 bases and 7 bases, with 11 bases remaining between them. CDR1 and CDR2 from the germline V gene are SQVTM and ANQGSEA. The CDR3 runs to 12 residues.

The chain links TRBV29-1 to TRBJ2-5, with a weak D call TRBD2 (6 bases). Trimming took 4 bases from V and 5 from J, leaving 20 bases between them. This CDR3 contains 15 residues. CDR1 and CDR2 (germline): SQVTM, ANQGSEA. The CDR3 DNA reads TGCAGCGTTGTTTGGCTTCCCGGAGGGTTGGAGACCCAGTACTTC. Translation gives CSVVWLPGGLETQYF.

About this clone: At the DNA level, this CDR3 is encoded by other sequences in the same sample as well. The CDR3 DNA reads TGTGCCAGCAGCTTAGTGGGGGGCTCCTACAATGAGCAGTTCTTC. Encoded protein: CASSLVGGSYNEQFF. The rearrangement links TRBV7-2 to TRBJ2-1; D might be TRBD2 (6 bases). Looked up from germline, CDR1 is SGHTA and CDR2 is FQGNSA. CDR3 length: 15 amino acids. V was shortened by 1 base and J by 0 bases, with 7 bases between the two germline ends.

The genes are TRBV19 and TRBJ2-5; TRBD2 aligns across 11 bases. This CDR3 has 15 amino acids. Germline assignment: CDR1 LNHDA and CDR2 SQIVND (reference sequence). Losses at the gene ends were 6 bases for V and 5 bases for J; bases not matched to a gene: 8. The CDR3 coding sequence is TGTGCCAGTAGGGTTAGCGGGGGGGCCGGGGAGACCCAGTACTTC. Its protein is CASRVSGGAGETQYF.

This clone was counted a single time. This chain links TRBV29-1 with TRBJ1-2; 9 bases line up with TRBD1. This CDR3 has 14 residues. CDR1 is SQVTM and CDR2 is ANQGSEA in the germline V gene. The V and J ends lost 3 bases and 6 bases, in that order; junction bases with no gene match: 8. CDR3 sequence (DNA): TGCAGCGTTGATGTAGGGACAGGGATTCATGGCTACACCTTC. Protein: CSVDVGTGIHGYTF.

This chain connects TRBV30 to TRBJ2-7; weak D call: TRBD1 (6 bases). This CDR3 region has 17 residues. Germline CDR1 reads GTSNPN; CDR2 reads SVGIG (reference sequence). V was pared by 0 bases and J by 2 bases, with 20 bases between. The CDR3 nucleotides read TGTGCCTGGAGTGTAACTCTCTCTACAGGGATTACCTACGAGCAGTACTTC. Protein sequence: CAWSVTLSTGITYEQYF.